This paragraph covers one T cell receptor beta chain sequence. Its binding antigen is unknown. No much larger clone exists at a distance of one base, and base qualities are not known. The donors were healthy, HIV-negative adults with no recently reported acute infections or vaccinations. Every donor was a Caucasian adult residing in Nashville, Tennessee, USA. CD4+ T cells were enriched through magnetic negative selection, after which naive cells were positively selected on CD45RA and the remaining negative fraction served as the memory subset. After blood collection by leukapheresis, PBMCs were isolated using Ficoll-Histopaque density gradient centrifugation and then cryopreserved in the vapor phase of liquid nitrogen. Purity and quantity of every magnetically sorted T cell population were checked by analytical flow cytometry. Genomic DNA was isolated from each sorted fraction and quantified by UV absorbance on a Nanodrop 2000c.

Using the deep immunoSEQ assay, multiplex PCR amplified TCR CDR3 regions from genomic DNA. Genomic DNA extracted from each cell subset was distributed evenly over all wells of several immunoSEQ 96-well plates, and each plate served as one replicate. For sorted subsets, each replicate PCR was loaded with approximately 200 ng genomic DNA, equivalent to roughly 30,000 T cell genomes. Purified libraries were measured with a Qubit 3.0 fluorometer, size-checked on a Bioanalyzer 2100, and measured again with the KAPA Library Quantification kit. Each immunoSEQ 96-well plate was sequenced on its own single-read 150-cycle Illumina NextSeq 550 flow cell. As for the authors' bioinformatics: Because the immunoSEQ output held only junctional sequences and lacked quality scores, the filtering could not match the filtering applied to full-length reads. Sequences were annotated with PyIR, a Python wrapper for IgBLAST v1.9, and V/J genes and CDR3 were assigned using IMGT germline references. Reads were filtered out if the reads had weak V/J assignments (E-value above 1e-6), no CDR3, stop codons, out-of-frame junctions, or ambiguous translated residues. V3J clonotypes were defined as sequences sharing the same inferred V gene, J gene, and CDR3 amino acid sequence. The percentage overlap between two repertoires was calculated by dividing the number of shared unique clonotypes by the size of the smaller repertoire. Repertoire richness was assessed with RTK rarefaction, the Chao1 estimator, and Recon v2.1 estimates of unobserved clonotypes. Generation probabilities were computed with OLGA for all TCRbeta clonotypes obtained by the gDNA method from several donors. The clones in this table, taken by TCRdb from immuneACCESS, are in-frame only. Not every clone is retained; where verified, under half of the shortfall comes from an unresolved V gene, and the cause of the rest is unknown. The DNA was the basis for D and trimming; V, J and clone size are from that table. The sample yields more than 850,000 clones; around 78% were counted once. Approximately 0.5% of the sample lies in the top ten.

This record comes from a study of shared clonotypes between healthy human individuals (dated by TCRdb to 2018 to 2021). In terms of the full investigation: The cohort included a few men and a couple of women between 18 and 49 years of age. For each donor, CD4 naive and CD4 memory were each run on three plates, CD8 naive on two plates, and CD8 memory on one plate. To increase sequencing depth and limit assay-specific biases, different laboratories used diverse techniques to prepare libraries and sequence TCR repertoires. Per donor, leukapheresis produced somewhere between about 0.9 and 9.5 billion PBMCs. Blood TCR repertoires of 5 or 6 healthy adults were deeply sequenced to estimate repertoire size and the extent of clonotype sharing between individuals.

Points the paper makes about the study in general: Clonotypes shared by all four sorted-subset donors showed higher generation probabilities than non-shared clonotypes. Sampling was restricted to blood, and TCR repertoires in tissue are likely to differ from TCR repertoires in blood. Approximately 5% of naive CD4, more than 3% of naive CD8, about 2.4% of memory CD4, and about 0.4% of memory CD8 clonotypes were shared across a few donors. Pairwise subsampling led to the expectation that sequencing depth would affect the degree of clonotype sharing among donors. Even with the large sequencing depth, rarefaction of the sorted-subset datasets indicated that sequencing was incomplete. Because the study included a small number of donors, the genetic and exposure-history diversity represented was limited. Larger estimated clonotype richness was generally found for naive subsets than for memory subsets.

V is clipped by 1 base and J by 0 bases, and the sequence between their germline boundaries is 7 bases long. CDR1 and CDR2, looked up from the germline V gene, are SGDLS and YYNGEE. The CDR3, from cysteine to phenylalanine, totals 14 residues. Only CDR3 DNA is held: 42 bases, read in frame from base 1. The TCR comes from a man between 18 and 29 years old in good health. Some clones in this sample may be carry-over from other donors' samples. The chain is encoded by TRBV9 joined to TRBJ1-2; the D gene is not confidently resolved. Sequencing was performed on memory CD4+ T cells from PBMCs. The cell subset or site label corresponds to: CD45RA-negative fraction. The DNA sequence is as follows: TGTGCCAGCAGCGTATCCCCCCCTAACTATGGCTACACCTTC. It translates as CASSVSPPNYGYTF.